Sequencing of this T cell receptor beta chain was carried out in a study of CD8+ T cells in alopecia areata. Study overall: Twice daily, treated patients received 5 to 10 mg of oral tofacitinib. Findings and limits, study-wide: The study found TCR sharing across patients less clear than in mice, possibly for HLA reasons.

A remark on this clone: Its matching antigen is unknown.

Reverse transcribed after extraction, RNA yielded cDNA as the sequencing template. Assay used: immunoSEQ multiplex PCR; TCRdb lists only in-frame clones, some missing. This table has fewer than 200,000 clones, 50% to 75% appearing once. Samples from alopecia areata patients were lesional scalp punch biopsies and peripheral blood. Germline CDR1 KGHSH, CDR2 LQKENI. V was pared by 2 bases and J by 5 bases, with 7 bases between. The CDR3 has 13 residues. The material sequenced was CD4+ T cells sorted from blood, taken at week 0. The receptor comes from a human donor with alopecia areata. The chain carries TRBV18 and TRBJ1-5; a possible D gene is TRBD1 (5 bases). In nucleotides, the CDR3 is TGTGCCAGCTCACCAGGGGCAGATCAGCCCCAGCATTTT. Translated, it gives CASSPGADQPQHF.